This T cell receptor (beta chain) originates from a study of cytomegalovirus exposure and HLA in healthy donors. This clone showed up just once. It was with 60 Vbeta and 13 Jbeta primers that the PCR ran. Clones were read by immunoSEQ multiplex PCR, and TCRdb kept only the in-frame ones, dropping some. The sample has more than 150,000 clones; just under 80% are singletons. Specimen: PBMCs. The sequence came from a woman in her thirties in good health and CMV-seronegative.

The CDR3 loop reads CASEGLAGGQETQYF. The CDR3 region has the DNA TGTGCCAGCGAGGGTCTAGCGGGGGGTCAAGAGACCCAGTACTTC. This sequence joins TRBV7-9 and TRBJ2-5; 11 nucleotides match TRBD2. Unmatched junction bases numbered 7, after V lost 8 bases and J lost 2 bases. The CDR3 totals 15 residues. Per germline, CDR1 SEHNR and CDR2 FQNEAQ (reference sequence).